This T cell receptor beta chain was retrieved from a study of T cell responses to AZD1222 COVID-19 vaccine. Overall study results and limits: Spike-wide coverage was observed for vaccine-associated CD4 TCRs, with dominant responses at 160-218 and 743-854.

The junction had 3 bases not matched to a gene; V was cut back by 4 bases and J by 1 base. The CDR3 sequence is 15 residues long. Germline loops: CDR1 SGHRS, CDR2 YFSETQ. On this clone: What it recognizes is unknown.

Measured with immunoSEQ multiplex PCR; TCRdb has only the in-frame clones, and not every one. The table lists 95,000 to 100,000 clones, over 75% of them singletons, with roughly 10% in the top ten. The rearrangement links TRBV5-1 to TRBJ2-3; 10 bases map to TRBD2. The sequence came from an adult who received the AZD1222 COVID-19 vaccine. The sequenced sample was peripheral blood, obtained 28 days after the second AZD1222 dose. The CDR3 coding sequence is TGCGCCAGCAGCCCTGGACTAGCGGGCACAGATACGCAGTATTTT. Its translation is CASSPGLAGTDTQYF.